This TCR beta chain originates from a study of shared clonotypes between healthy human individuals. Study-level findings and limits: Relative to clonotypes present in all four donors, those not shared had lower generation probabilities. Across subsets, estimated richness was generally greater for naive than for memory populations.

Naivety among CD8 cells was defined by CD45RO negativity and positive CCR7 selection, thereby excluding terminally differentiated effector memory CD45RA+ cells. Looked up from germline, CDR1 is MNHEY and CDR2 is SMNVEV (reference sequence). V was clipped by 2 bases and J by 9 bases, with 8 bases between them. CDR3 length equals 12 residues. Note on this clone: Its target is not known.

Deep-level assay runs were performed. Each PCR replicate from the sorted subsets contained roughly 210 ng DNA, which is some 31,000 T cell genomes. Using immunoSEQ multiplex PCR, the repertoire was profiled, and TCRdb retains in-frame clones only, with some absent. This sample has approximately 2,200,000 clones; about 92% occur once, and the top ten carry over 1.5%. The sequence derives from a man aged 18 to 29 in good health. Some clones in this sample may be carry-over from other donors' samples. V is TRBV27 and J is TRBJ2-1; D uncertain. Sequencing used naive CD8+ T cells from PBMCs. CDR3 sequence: CASSLTPGEQFF. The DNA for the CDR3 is TGTGCCAGCAGTTTAACGCCAGGTGAGCAGTTCTTC.